Following are 11 T cell receptor beta chains from one sample sequenced in a study of blood T cell repertoires in COVID-19. TCRdb keeps only in-frame clones here, not all; method: immunoSEQ multiplex PCR. In the table there are roughly 420,000 clones, approximately 87% of which are singletons. Sequencing input: PBMCs or T cells enriched from blood (not recorded which). These receptors were taken from a woman aged 25 to 39 with acute COVID-19.

The genes are TRBV7-2 and TRBJ2-3; no definite D call. The CDR3 is 18 amino acids. V dropped 6 bases and J dropped 3 bases, with 25 bases sitting between them. From germline, CDR1 is SGHTA and CDR2 FQGNSA. As DNA, the CDR3 is TGTGCCAGCAGTCCACGACTCACAAGCCAGCAGCAAACAGATACGCAGTATTTT. This codes for CASSPRLTSQQQTDTQYF.

The chain uses TRBV7-2 and TRBJ2-7; no definite D call. Germline V gene data show CDR1 as SGHTA and CDR2 as FQGNSA. Deletions cut 7 bases from V and 4 bases from J, with 17 bases between. This CDR3 region has 14 residues. Written as DNA, the CDR3 is TGTGCCAGCACCTCCGTGTCCCGCGGTTACGAGCAGTACTTC. Protein sequence: CASTSVSRGYEQYF.

Concerning this clone: A much bigger clone sits one base away, suggesting this may be a read error. Other DNA sequences of this sample code for an identical CDR3. The chain uses TRBV5-6 and TRBJ1-2; TRBD1 matches 10 bases. Trimming removed 3 bases from V and 5 bases from J; junction bases left unmatched: 4. CDR3 length equals 14 residues. Germline CDR1 and CDR2: SGHDT and YYEEEE. CDR3 amino acids: CASSSGTGVYGYTF. For the CDR3, the DNA is TGTGCCAGCAGCTCCGGGACAGGGGTTTATGGCTACACCTTC.

The chain recombines TRBV9 with TRBJ2-1; 10 bases fit TRBD2. CDR1 and CDR2 from the germline V gene are SGDLS and YYNGEE. Losses at the gene ends were 3 bases for V and 10 bases for J; bases not matched to a gene: 19. This CDR3 spans 18 amino acids. CDR3 in amino acids: CASSGGTAGTSVSGEQFF. CDR3 sequence (DNA): TGTGCCAGCAGCGGAGGGACAGCCGGGACTAGCGTCTCGGGGGAGCAGTTCTTC.

The chain employs TRBV28 and TRBJ1-4, with 8 bases identical to TRBD1. CDR3 length equals 15 residues. The germline gives CDR1 MDHEN, CDR2 SYDVKM. Germline trimming cut 4 bases from V and 5 bases from J; bases unmatched to any gene: 6. In DNA form, the CDR3 reads TGTGCCAGCAGTTCCGGGACAGGAGGAAATGAAAAACTGTTTTTT. Translation gives CASSSGTGGNEKLFF.

The rearrangement joins TRBV5-1 to TRBJ2-3, with 8 bases aligning to TRBD1. CDR1 and CDR2 from the germline V gene are SGHRS and YFSETQ. CDR3 length: 17 residues. Unmatched junction bases numbered 11, after V lost 0 bases and J lost 5 bases. The CDR3 loop is CASSLAPSGGSVDTQYF. For the CDR3, the DNA is TGCGCCAGCAGCTTGGCCCCGTCAGGGGGCAGTGTAGATACGCAGTATTTT.

The V and J genes are TRBV27 and TRBJ1-2; 7 bases match TRBD1. Germline CDR1 MNHEY, CDR2 SMNVEV (reference sequence). J gave up 6 bases and V 6 bases, and 7 bases lay outside the gene matches. The CDR3 contains 13 residues. The DNA of the CDR3 is TGTGCCAGCAGACTGACAGGGTCAGATGGCTACACCTTC. Its protein product is CASRLTGSDGYTF.

The CDR3 protein is CASSWTGLDYEQYF. The CDR3 coding sequence is TGCGCCAGCAGCTGGACAGGGCTAGACTACGAGCAGTACTTC. The chain recombines TRBV5-1 with TRBJ2-7; 8 bases are shared with TRBD1. Germline loops: CDR1 SGHRS, CDR2 YFSETQ. Unmatched junction bases numbered 5, after V lost 3 bases and J lost 3 bases. The CDR3 has 14 residues.

The V gene is TRBV10-1, the J gene TRBJ2-2, with 7 positions matching TRBD2. CDR1 is WNHNN, CDR2 SYGVQD, per germline (reference sequence). The CDR3 is 17 amino acids. V was pared by 4 bases and J by 1 base, with 9 bases of the junction left unmatched. CDR3: CASSVYPGGMNTGELFF. The DNA for the CDR3 is TGCGCCAGCAGTGTTTATCCCGGGGGGATGAACACCGGGGAGCTGTTTTTT.

The chain couples TRBV27 to TRBJ1-2; D not certain. CDR1 and CDR2 from the germline V gene are MNHEY and SMNVEV (reference sequence). The CDR3 runs to 14 residues. V was shortened by 5 bases and J by 0 bases, with 10 bases between the two germline ends. CDR3 coding DNA: TGTGCCAGCAGTCGGGAGAGATCTAACTATGGCTACACCTTC. Residues: CASSRERSNYGYTF.

The rearrangement links TRBV6-1 to TRBJ2-7; no clear D gene. CDR1 is MNHNS and CDR2 is SASEGT in the germline V gene. The CDR3 loop spans 17 amino acids. V was shortened by 3 bases and J by 2 bases, with 20 bases between the two germline ends. The CDR3 nucleotides are TGTGCCAGCAGTGAGCTTTACGTACGAATGAGCCCCTACGAGCAGTACTTC. This encodes CASSELYVRMSPYEQYF.